The source of this T cell receptor beta chain is a study of shared clonotypes between healthy human individuals. About the study: A donor's plate count was three for CD4 naive and three for CD4 memory; CD8 naive had two and CD8 memory one.

Sequenced by immunoSEQ multiplex PCR; TCRdb stores in-frame clones only, minus some. The sample carries approximately 980,000 clones, 76% recorded once. Germline values: CDR1 SGHTA, CDR2 FQGNSA. The CDR3 totals 15 residues. V lost 5 bases and J lost 4; bases outside the gene matches: 9. Sequences were obtained from memory CD4+ T cells sorted from blood. Subset noted: CD45RA-negative fraction. The TCR originated in a man aged 18 to 30 in good health. This chain connects TRBV7-2 to TRBJ1-2; 8 nucleotides agree with TRBD1. The CDR3: CASSEYRGSGYGYTF. Here the CDR3 DNA reads TGTGCCAGCAGCGAATACAGGGGGTCCGGCTATGGCTACACCTTC.